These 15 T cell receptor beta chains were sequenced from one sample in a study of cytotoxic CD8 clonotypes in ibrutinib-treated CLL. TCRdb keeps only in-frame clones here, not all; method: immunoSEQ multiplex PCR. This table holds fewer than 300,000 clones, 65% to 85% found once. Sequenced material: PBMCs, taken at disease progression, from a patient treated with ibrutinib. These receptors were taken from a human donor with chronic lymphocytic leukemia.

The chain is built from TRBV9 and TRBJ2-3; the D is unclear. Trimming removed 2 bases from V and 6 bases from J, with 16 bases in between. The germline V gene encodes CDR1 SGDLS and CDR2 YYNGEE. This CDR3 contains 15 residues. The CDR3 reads CASSVSIFGRDTQYF. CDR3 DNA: TGTGCCAGCAGCGTTTCGATATTCGGGCGGGATACGCAGTATTTT.

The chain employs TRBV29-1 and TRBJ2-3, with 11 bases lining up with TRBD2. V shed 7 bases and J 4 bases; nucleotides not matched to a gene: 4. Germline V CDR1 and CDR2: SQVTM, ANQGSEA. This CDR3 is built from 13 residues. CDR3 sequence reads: CSGSGRAADTQYF. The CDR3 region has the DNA TGCAGCGGTAGCGGGAGGGCCGCAGATACGCAGTATTTT.

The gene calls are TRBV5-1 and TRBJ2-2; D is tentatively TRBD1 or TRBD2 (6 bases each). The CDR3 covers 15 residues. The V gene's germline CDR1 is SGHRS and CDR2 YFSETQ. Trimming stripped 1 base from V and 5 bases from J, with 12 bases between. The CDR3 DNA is TGCGCCAGCAGCTTGTCGGGGGCATGGACCGGGGAGCTGTTTTTT. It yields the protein CASSLSGAWTGELFF.

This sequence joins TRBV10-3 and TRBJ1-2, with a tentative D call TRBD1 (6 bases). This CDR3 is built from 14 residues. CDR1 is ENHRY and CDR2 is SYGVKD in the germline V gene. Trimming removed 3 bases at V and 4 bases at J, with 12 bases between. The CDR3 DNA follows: TGTGCCATCAGTGAAATAGGGGGAGGCTATGGCTACACCTTC. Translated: CAISEIGGGYGYTF.

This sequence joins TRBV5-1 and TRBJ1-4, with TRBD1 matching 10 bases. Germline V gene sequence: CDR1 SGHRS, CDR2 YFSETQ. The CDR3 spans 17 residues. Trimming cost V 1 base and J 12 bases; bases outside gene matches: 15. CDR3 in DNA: TGCGCCAGCAGCTTGCTCTCGGGACAGGGGAGTTTGAAGGAACTGTTTTTT. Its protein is CASSLLSGQGSLKELFF.

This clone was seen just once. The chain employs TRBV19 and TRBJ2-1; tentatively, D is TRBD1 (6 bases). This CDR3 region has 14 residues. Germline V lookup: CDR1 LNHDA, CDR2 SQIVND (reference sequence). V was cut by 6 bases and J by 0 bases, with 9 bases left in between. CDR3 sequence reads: CASSIRGSYNEQFF. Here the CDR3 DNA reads TGTGCCAGTAGCATCAGGGGCTCCTACAATGAGCAGTTCTTC.

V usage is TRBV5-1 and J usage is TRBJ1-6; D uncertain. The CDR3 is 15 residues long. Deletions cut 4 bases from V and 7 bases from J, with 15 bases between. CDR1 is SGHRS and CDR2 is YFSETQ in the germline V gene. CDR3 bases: TGCGCCAGCAGCAGAGGGCCCCCGGAAAATTCACCCCTCCACTTT. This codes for CASSRGPPENSPLHF.

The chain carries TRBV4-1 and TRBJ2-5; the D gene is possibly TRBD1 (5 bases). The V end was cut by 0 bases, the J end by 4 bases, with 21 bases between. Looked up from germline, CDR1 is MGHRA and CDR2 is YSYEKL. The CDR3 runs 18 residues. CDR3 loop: CASSQDPQGSSSGETQYF. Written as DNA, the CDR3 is TGCGCCAGCAGCCAAGACCCCCAGGGCTCCAGCTCCGGAGAGACCCAGTACTTC.

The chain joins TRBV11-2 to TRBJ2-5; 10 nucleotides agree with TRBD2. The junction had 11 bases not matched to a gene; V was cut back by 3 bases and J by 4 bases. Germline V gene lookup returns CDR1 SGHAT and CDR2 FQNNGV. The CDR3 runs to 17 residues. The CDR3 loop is CASSFYGLAEGRETQYF. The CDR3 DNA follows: TGTGCCAGCAGCTTTTACGGACTAGCGGAAGGGAGAGAGACCCAGTACTTC.

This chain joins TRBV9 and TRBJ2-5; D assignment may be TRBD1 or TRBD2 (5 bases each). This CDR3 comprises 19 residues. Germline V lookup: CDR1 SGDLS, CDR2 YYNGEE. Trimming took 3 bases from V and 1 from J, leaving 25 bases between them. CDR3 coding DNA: TGTGCCAGCAGCGGTCCCGTGGGATTGGGGGTAAGAACCCAAGAGACCCAGTACTTC. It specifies CASSGPVGLGVRTQETQYF. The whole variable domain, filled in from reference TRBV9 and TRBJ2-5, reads DSGVTQTPKHLITATGQRVTLRCSPRSGDLSVYWYQQSLDQGLQFLIQYYNGEERAKGNILERFSAQQFPDLHSELNLSSLELGDSALYFCASSGPVGLGVRTQETQYFGPGTRLLVL.

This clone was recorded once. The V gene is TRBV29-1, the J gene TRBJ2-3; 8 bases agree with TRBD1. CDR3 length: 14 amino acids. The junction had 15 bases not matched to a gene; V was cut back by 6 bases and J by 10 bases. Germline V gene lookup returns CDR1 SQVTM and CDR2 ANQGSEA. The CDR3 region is CSVPRREGQGAQYF. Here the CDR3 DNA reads TGCAGCGTCCCACGGAGAGAAGGACAGGGCGCGCAGTATTTT.

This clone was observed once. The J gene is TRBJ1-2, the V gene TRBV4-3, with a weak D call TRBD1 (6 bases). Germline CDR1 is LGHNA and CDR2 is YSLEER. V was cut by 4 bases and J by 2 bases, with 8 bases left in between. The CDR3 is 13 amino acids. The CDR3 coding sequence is TGCGCCAGCAGCCGGACAGTAAACTATGGCTACACCTTC. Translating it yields CASSRTVNYGYTF.

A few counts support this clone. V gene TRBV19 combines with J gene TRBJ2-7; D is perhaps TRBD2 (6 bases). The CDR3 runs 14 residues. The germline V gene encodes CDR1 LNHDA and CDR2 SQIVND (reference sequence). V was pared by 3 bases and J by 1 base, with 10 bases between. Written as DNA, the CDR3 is TGTGCCAGTAGTATCAGCGGGCGTTCCTACGAGCAGTACTTC. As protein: CASSISGRSYEQYF.

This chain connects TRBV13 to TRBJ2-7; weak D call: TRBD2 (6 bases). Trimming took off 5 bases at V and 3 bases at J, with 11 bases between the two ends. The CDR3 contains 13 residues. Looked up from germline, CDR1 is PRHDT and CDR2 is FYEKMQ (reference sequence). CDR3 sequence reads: CASSGAGSYEQYF. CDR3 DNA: TGTGCCAGCAGCGGTGCCGGGAGCTACGAGCAGTACTTC.

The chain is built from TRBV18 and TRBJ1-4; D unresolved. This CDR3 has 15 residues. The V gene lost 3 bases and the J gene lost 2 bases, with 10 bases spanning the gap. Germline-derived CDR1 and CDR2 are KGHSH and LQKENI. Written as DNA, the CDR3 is TGTGCCAGCTCACCTAATCGGGGTACTAATGAAAAACTGTTTTTT. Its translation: CASSPNRGTNEKLFF.